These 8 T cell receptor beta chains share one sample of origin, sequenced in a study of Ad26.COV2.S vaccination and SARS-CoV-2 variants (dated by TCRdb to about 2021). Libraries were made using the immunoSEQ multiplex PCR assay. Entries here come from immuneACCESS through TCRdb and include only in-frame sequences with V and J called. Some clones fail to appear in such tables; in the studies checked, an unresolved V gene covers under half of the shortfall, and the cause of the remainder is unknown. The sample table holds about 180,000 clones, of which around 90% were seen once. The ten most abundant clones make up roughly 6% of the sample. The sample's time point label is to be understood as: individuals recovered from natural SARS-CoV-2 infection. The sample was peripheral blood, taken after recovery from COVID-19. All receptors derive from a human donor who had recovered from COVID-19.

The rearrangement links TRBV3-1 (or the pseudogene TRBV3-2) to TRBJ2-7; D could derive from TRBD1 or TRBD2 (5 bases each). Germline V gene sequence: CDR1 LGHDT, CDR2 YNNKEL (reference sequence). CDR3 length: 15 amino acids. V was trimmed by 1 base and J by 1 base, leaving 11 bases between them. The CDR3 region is CASSQAGLFSYEQYF. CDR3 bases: TGTGCCAGCAGCCAAGCGGGGCTGTTTTCCTACGAGCAGTACTTC.

The CDR3 spells CASNNRATNTEAFF. The CDR3 region has the DNA TGTGCCAGCAACAACAGGGCGACGAACACTGAAGCTTTCTTT. The chain carries TRBV7-8 and TRBJ1-1, with D perhaps TRBD1 (6 bases). Trimming left V 7 bases short and J 1 base short, with 13 bases between. The CDR3 runs 14 residues. Germline CDR1 SGHVS, CDR2 FQNEAQ.

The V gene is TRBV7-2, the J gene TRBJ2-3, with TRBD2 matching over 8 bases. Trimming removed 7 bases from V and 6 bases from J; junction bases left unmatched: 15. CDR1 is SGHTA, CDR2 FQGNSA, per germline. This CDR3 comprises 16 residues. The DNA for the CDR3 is TGTGCCAGCACTCGAGGTGGCGGGGGGCCAGGGGATACGCAGTATTTT. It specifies CASTRGGGGPGDTQYF. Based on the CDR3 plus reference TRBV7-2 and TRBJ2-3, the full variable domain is GAGVSQSPSNKVTEKGKDVELRCDPISGHTALYWYRQSLGQGLEFLIYFQGNSAPDKSGLPSDRFSAERTGGSVSTLTIQRTQQEDSAVYLCASTRGGGGPGDTQYFGPGTRLTVL.

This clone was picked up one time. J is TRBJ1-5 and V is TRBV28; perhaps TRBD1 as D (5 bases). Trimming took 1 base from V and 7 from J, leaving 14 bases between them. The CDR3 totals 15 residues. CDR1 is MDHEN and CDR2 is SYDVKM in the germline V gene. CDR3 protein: CASSLFGGGRQPQHF. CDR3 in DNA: TGTGCCAGCAGTTTATTTGGCGGGGGAAGGCAGCCCCAGCATTTT.

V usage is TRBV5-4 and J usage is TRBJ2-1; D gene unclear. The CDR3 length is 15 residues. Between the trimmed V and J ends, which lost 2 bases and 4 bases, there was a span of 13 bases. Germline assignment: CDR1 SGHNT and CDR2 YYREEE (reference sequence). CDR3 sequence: CASSLSPEFYNEQFF. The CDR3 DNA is TGTGCCAGCAGCTTAAGTCCAGAGTTTTACAATGAGCAGTTCTTC.

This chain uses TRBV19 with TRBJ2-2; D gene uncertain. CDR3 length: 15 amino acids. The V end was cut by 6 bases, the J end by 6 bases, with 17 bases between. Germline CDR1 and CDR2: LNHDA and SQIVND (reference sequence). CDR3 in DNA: TGTGCCAGTAGACCCCTCGTGGTAGGCGCCGGGGAGCTGTTTTTT. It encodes CASRPLVVGAGELFF.

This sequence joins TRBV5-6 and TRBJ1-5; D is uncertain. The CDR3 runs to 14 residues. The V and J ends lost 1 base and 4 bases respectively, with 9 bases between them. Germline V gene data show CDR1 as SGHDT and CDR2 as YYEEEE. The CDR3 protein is CASSLLQANQPQHF. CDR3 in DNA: TGTGCCAGCAGCTTGTTGCAGGCTAATCAGCCCCAGCATTTT.

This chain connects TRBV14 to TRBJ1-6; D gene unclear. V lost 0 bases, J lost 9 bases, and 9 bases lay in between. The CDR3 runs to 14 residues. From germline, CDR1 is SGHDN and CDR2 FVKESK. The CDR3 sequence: CASSQDSWGSPLHF. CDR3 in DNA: TGTGCCAGCAGCCAAGACTCCTGGGGTTCACCCCTCCACTTT. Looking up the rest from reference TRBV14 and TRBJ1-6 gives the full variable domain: EAGVTQFPSHSVIEKGQTVTLRCDPISGHDNLYWYRRVMGKEIKFLLHFVKESKQDESGMPNNRFLAERTGGTYSTLKVQPAELEDSGVYFCASSQDSWGSPLHFGNGTRLTVT.